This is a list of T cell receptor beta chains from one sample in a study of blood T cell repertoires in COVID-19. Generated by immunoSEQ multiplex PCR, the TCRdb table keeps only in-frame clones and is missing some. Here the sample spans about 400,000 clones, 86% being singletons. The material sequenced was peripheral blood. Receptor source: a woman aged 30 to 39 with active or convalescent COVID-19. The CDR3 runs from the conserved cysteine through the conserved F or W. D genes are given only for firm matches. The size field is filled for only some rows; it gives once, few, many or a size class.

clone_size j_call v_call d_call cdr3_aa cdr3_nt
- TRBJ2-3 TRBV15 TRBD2 CATKLGLAASTDTQYF TGTGCCACTAAACTCGGACTAGCGGCTAGCACAGATACGCAGTATTTT
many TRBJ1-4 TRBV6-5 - CASAEGGANEKLFF TGTGCCAGCGCCGAGGGGGGGGCGAATGAAAAACTGTTTTTT
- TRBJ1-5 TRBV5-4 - CASSAGNSNQPQHF TGTGCCAGCAGCGCAGGGAATAGCAATCAGCCCCAGCATTTT
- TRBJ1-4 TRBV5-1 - CASSLVAANEKLFF TGCGCCAGCAGCTTGGTGGCGGCTAATGAAAAACTGTTTTTT
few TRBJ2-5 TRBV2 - CASSLETQYF TGTGCCAGCAGTCTGGAGACCCAGTACTTC
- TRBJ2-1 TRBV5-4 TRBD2 CASTRSGGEVNEQFF TGTGCCAGCACCCGGAGCGGGGGGGAGGTCAATGAGCAGTTCTTC
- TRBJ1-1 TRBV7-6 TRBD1 CASSRTGSNTEAFF TGTGCCAGCAGCCGGACAGGGAGTAACACTGAAGCTTTCTTT
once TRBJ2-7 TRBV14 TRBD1 CASSQDAVTGREQYF TGTGCCAGCAGCCAAGATGCCGTGACAGGGCGCGAGCAGTACTTC
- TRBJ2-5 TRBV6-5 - CASSLSERQETQYF TGTGCCAGCAGTTTATCGGAGAGGCAAGAGACCCAGTACTTC
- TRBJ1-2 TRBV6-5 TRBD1 CASSYSTPGGDYGYTF TGTGCCAGCAGTTACTCGACTCCAGGGGGAGACTATGGCTACACCTTC
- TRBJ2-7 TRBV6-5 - CASSRQEKSYEQYF TGTGCCAGCAGTCGACAGGAGAAAAGCTACGAGCAGTACTTC
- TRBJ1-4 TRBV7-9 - CASSLYSATNEKLFF TGTGCCAGCAGCTTATACTCTGCAACTAATGAAAAACTGTTTTTT
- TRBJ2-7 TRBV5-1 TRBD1 CASSWTGTDLIDYEQYF TGCGCCAGCAGCTGGACCGGGACAGACCTCATTGATTACGAGCAGTACTTC
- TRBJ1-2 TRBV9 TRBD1 CASSLGTGPDGYTF TGTGCCAGCAGCCTCGGGACAGGGCCTGATGGCTACACCTTC